Following are 32 T cell receptor beta chains from one sample sequenced in a study of blood T cell repertoires in COVID-19. Here immunoSEQ multiplex PCR was the method, and the copy in TCRdb shows in-frame clones only, minus some. In the table there are 200,000 to 250,000 clones, around 85% of which are singletons. Material: peripheral blood. These receptors all come from a woman in her 70s with COVID-19, enrolled during active disease.

V usage is TRBV2 and J usage is TRBJ1-6; perhaps TRBD1 as D (6 bases). The germline gives CDR1 SNHLY, CDR2 FYNNEI. Between the trimmed V and J ends, which lost 4 bases and 9 bases, there was a span of 16 bases. This CDR3 is 15 amino acids long. CDR3 residues: CASSAPTGRGSPLHF. Here the CDR3 DNA reads TGTGCCAGCAGTGCCCCGACAGGACGGGGTTCACCCCTCCACTTT.

The V and J genes are TRBV7-2 and TRBJ1-3; TRBD1 matches at 8 bases. In germline, CDR1 is SGHTA, CDR2 FQGNSA. J lost 0 bases, V lost 5 bases, and 6 bases had no gene match. The CDR3 runs to 16 residues. The CDR3 nucleotides read TGTGCCAGCAGCCACAGACAGGGGATCTCTGGAAACACCATATATTTT. Amino acid sequence: CASSHRQGISGNTIYF.

This sequence joins TRBV7-6 and TRBJ1-6; no clear D. The CDR3 consists of 16 residues. V lost 0 bases and J lost 6, with 12 bases in between. Germline V gives CDR1 SGHVS, CDR2 FNYEAQ. The CDR3 loop is CASSLAGNPSNSPLHF. The CDR3 coding sequence is TGTGCCAGCAGCTTAGCGGGCAATCCCTCTAATTCACCCCTCCACTTT.

This clone was detected only a few times. This CDR3 reads CASSLIHEAFF. CDR3 in DNA: TGTGCCAGCAGCTTAATCCATGAAGCTTTCTTT. The chain is built from TRBV11-3 and TRBJ1-1; no firm D call. The CDR3 loop spans 11 amino acids. The V gene lost 2 bases and the J gene lost 7 bases, with 5 bases spanning the gap. Germline CDR1 SGHNT, CDR2 YENEEA. Filled out from reference TRBV11-3 and TRBJ1-1, the complete variable domain reads EAGVVQSPRYKIIEKKQPVAFWCNPISGHNTLYWYLQNLGQGPELLIRYENEEAVDDSQLPKDRFSAERLKGVDSTLKIQPAELGDSAVYLCASSLIHEAFFGQGTRLTVV.

A word on this clone: Other DNA variants within this sample encode the same CDR3. The chain joins TRBV4-3 to TRBJ2-7, with D perhaps matching TRBD2 (5 bases). Germline CDR1 reads LGHNA; CDR2 reads YSLEER. This CDR3 is built from 15 residues. V lost 0 bases, J lost 2 bases, and 11 bases lay in between. The CDR3, as DNA: TGCGCCAGCAGCCAAGATAGAGCGGAGGCCTACGAGCAGTACTTC. Protein: CASSQDRAEAYEQYF.

CDR3 nucleotide sequence: TGTGCCAGCAATATAGGGGTTCGAGGGGCCAACGTCCTGACTTTC. It is translated as CASNIGVRGANVLTF. This chain joins TRBV2 and TRBJ2-6, with D possibly TRBD1 on 5 matching bases. Between the trimmed V and J ends, which lost 7 bases and 4 bases, there was a span of 14 bases. The CDR3 consists of 15 residues. The germline CDR1 and CDR2 sequences are SNHLY and FYNNEI. Together with reference TRBV2 and TRBJ2-6, the CDR3 gives the full variable domain: EPEVTQTPSHQVTQMGQEVILRCVPISNHLYFYWYRQILGQKVEFLVSFYNNEISEKSEIFDDQFSVERPDGSNFTLKIRSTKLEDSAMYFCASNIGVRGANVLTFGAGSRLTVL.

The gene calls are TRBV7-9 and TRBJ2-7; 11 bases align to TRBD1. The CDR3 covers 16 residues. Losses at the gene ends were 4 bases for V and 3 bases for J; bases not matched to a gene: 8. CDR1 and CDR2 from the germline V gene are SEHNR and FQNEAQ (reference sequence). CDR3 sequence (DNA): TGTGCCAGCAGCTCGGGAGGGACAGGGGGGAGCTACGAGCAGTACTTC. Protein sequence: CASSSGGTGGSYEQYF.

In its sample, this clone was seen once. The chain has TRBV11-3 and TRBJ2-1, with 10 nucleotides matching TRBD1. J lost 6 bases, V lost 5 bases, and 4 bases had no gene match. This CDR3 is built from 14 residues. The germline V gene has CDR1 SGHNT and CDR2 YENEEA. CDR3 nucleotide sequence: TGTGCCAGCAGCCCCGGACAGGGGGTCAATGAGCAGTTCTTC. This gives the protein CASSPGQGVNEQFF.

The genes are TRBV9 and TRBJ1-2, with 7 bases aligning to TRBD1. With V trimmed by 4 bases and J by 1 base, 7 bases remained unmatched. The CDR3 totals 15 residues. Germline CDR1 SGDLS, CDR2 YYNGEE. In DNA form, the CDR3 reads TGTGCCAGCAGCACCCGACAGGGTGGTAACTATGGCTACACCTTC. Encoded protein: CASSTRQGGNYGYTF.

The gene calls are TRBV11-3 and TRBJ2-2, with 8 bases aligning to TRBD1. V lost 4 bases to trimming and J lost 5 bases; unmatched junction nucleotides: 15. Germline assignment: CDR1 SGHNT and CDR2 YENEEA. The CDR3 totals 18 residues. In DNA form, the CDR3 reads TGTGCCAGCAGCTCGAACTCAGGGGGCAGGTTTAGGACCGGGGAGCTGTTTTTT. This sequence encodes CASSSNSGGRFRTGELFF. Drawing the rest from reference TRBV11-3 and TRBJ2-2, the complete variable domain is EAGVVQSPRYKIIEKKQPVAFWCNPISGHNTLYWYLQNLGQGPELLIRYENEEAVDDSQLPKDRFSAERLKGVDSTLKIQPAELGDSAVYLCASSSNSGGRFRTGELFFGEGSRLTVL.

The chain employs TRBV19 and TRBJ2-4, with 10 nucleotides matching TRBD1. J lost 9 bases, V lost 2 bases, and 19 bases had no gene match. The germline CDR1 and CDR2 sequences are LNHDA and SQIVND (reference sequence). This CDR3 comprises 19 residues. DNA of the CDR3: TGTGCCAGTAGTATACCCATATGGAATGACAGGGGGCGGGGAAGCATTCAGTACTTC. Encoded protein: CASSIPIWNDRGRGSIQYF. The full variable domain, its missing parts supplied by reference TRBV19 and TRBJ2-4, is DGGITQSPKYLFRKEGQNVTLSCEQNLNHDAMYWYRQDPGQGLRLIYYSQIVNDFQKGDIAEGYSVSREKKESFPLTVTSAQKNPTAFYLCASSIPIWNDRGRGSIQYFGAGTRLSVL.

This chain connects TRBV4-3 to TRBJ2-3; 10 bases match TRBD2. The CDR3 runs 17 residues. The germline gives CDR1 LGHNA, CDR2 YSLEER. V lost 0 bases to trimming and J lost 5 bases; unmatched junction nucleotides: 8. The CDR3 spells CASSQDWSSGGLDTQYF. Written as DNA, the CDR3 is TGCGCCAGCAGCCAAGATTGGTCTAGCGGGGGTTTAGATACGCAGTATTTT.

The chain combines TRBV29-1 with TRBJ1-1, with D possibly matching TRBD1 (6 bases). Trimming pared 6 bases from V and 4 bases from J, leaving 15 bases between. The CDR3 has 13 residues. CDR1 SQVTM and CDR2 ANQGSEA come from the germline V gene. The CDR3 nucleotides are TGCAGCGTCGGGACAAGCGGTTTCACTGAAGCTTTCTTT. Residues: CSVGTSGFTEAFF.

The chain employs TRBV2 and TRBJ2-5; D is unresolved. There are 15 residues in the CDR3. V was shortened by 7 bases and J by 5 bases, with 20 bases between the two germline ends. Germline CDR1 SNHLY, CDR2 FYNNEI. Here the CDR3 DNA reads TGTGCCAGCACTAGAACCCTAGGTGGGTCTGAGACCCAGTACTTC. Translated, it gives CASTRTLGGSETQYF.

This chain joins TRBV5-4 and TRBJ2-3; no definite D call. CDR3 length: 14 residues. CDR1 is SGHNT, CDR2 YYREEE, per germline (reference sequence). V was shortened by 1 base and J by 6 bases, with 12 bases between the two germline ends. The CDR3 reads CASSLRGITDTQYF. CDR3 DNA: TGTGCCAGCAGCTTGCGAGGTATAACCGATACGCAGTATTTT. Using reference TRBV5-4 and TRBJ2-3 for the parts outside the CDR3, the full variable domain is ETGVTQSPTHLIKTRGQQVTLRCSSQSGHNTVSWYQQALGQGPQFIFQYYREEENGRGNFPPRFSGLQFPNYSSELNVNALELDDSALYLCASSLRGITDTQYFGPGTRLTVL.

The gene calls are TRBV30 and TRBJ1-2; D is possibly TRBD1 (6 bases). CDR1 is GTSNPN, CDR2 SVGIG, per germline (reference sequence). The CDR3 totals 14 residues. With 0 bases removed from V and 7 bases from J, the gap between germline ends came to 15 bases. In DNA form, the CDR3 reads TGTGCCTGGAGTGTACAGGCGGGGGCCCTTGGCTACACCTTC. Translating gives CAWSVQAGALGYTF.

The chain carries TRBV3-1 (or the pseudogene TRBV3-2) and TRBJ1-5; D remains unclear. CDR1 and CDR2 (germline): LGHDT, YNNKEL (reference sequence). The ends were cut back, 0 bases at V and 0 bases at J, with 9 bases in the middle. The CDR3 length is 16 residues. The CDR3 here is CASSQDGGDSNQPQHF. The CDR3 bases are TGTGCCAGCAGCCAAGACGGAGGAGATAGCAATCAGCCCCAGCATTTT.

The chain combines TRBV3-1 (or the pseudogene TRBV3-2) with TRBJ1-1, with D tentatively TRBD1 (5 bases). Germline assignment: CDR1 LGHDT and CDR2 YNNKEL (reference sequence). Trimming pared 7 bases from V and 1 base from J, leaving 13 bases between. CDR3 length: 14 residues. CDR3 amino acids: CASKWAGGNTEAFF. CDR3 DNA sequence: TGTGCCAGCAAGTGGGCGGGGGGGAACACTGAAGCTTTCTTT.

In this sample, this clone turned up once. The chain joins TRBV19 to TRBJ2-3; 11 nucleotides match TRBD1. V was clipped by 6 bases and J by 4 bases; unmatched bases: 6. Per the germline V gene, CDR1 is LNHDA and CDR2 is SQIVND (reference sequence). The CDR3 has 15 residues. CDR3 in amino acids: CASRRTGGGPDTQYF. In DNA form, the CDR3 reads TGTGCCAGTAGGCGGACAGGGGGCGGCCCAGATACGCAGTATTTT.

The V gene is TRBV14, the J gene TRBJ1-1; D is unclear. Deletions cut 1 base from V and 2 bases from J, with 8 bases between. This CDR3 region has 14 residues. The V gene's germline CDR1 is SGHDN and CDR2 FVKESK. In DNA, the CDR3 is TGTGCCAGCAGCCAAGTTCGCAGTAACACTGAAGCTTTCTTT. Amino acid sequence: CASSQVRSNTEAFF.

V and J are TRBV19 and TRBJ2-6; D might be TRBD2 (5 bases). Germline-derived CDR1 and CDR2 are LNHDA and SQIVND (reference sequence). This CDR3 region has 17 residues. Trimming removed 8 bases from V and 2 bases from J, with 19 bases in between. For the CDR3, the DNA is TGTGCCAGTCTAGCTTGGACGAACGGCCCTGGGGCCAACGTCCTGACTTTC. It codes for CASLAWTNGPGANVLTF.

The V gene is TRBV18, the J gene TRBJ1-4; weak D call: TRBD1 (5 bases). Germline V CDR1 and CDR2: KGHSH, LQKENI. Deletions cut 3 bases from V and 0 bases from J, with 11 bases between. This CDR3 region has 16 residues. As DNA, the CDR3 is TGTGCCAGCTCACCCGGTGGACATCCAACTAATGAAAAACTGTTTTTT. Its translation: CASSPGGHPTNEKLFF. The complete variable domain, with remaining parts taken from reference TRBV18 and TRBJ1-4, reads NAGVMQNPRHLVRRRGQEARLRCSPMKGHSHVYWYRQLPEEGLKFMVYLQKENIIDESGMPKERFSAEFPKEGPSILRIQQVVRGDSAAYFCASSPGGHPTNEKLFFGSGTQLSVL.

V is TRBV4-3 and J is TRBJ1-2; D gene ambiguous. This CDR3 has 13 amino acids. The germline gives CDR1 LGHNA, CDR2 YSLEER. V was cut by 3 bases and J by 4 bases, with 9 bases left in between. CDR3 coding DNA: TGCGCCAGCAGCCAGGACGGACTCTATGGCTACACCTTC. This codes for CASSQDGLYGYTF.

The chain links TRBV5-5 to TRBJ2-3, with TRBD2 matching over 7 bases. Looked up from germline, CDR1 is SGHKS and CDR2 is YYEKEE (reference sequence). Unmatched junction bases numbered 5, after V lost 2 bases and J lost 2 bases. This CDR3 contains 15 residues. DNA of the CDR3: TGTGCCAGCAGCTTACGGGAGGAACCCACAGATACGCAGTATTTT. Translating it yields CASSLREEPTDTQYF.

The chain is built from TRBV7-6 and TRBJ2-7; TRBD1 aligns across 9 bases. The germline gives CDR1 SGHVS, CDR2 FNYEAQ. The CDR3 covers 14 residues. V lost 3 bases to trimming and J lost 3 bases; unmatched junction nucleotides: 3. CDR3 in DNA: TGTGCCAGCAGCTTTCGGGACAGGGACTACGAGCAGTACTTC. Translating gives CASSFRDRDYEQYF.

The count of this clone is one. The chain uses TRBV19 and TRBJ1-5; 9 bases map to TRBD1. With 4 bases clipped from V and 6 bases from J, the junction kept 13 bases outside the gene matches. The CDR3 sequence is 17 residues long. Germline V CDR1 and CDR2: LNHDA, SQIVND (reference sequence). CDR3 residues: CASSTRTGAPIAQPQHF. Written as DNA, the CDR3 is TGTGCCAGTAGTACCCGGACAGGGGCGCCGATTGCTCAGCCCCAGCATTTT.

The chain employs TRBV6-5 and TRBJ2-7, with a possible D match to TRBD2 (5 bases). The CDR3 length is 15 residues. Trimming removed 8 bases from V and 1 base from J, with 18 bases in between. Germline CDR1 reads MNHEY; CDR2 reads SVGAGI. The CDR3 sequence: CASPRTGRGSYEQYF. DNA for the CDR3: TGTGCCAGCCCCCGGACTGGGAGAGGGTCCTACGAGCAGTACTTC.

In nucleotides, the CDR3 is TGCGCCAGCAGCTTGGGAGAGGCTCGGGGTTATGGCTACACCTTC. Its translation is CASSLGEARGYGYTF. The chain uses TRBV5-1 and TRBJ1-2; D gene unclear. Looked up from germline, CDR1 is SGHRS and CDR2 is YFSETQ. This CDR3 spans 15 amino acids. The V gene lost 0 bases and the J gene lost 5 bases, with 14 bases spanning the gap.

This CDR3 reads CASSFRDRGLGNTIYF. In nucleotides, the CDR3 is TGTGCCAGCAGCTTCCGGGACAGGGGGCTTGGAAACACCATATATTTT. The J gene is TRBJ1-3, the V gene TRBV7-2; 12 bases map to TRBD1. V was pared by 3 bases and J by 3 bases, with 3 bases of the junction left unmatched. The CDR3 length is 16 residues. From germline, CDR1 is SGHTA and CDR2 FQGNSA.

The chain has TRBV19 and TRBJ2-7, with 10 nucleotides matching TRBD1. Germline loops: CDR1 LNHDA, CDR2 SQIVND (reference sequence). Trimming took 5 bases from V and 4 from J; bases not matched to a gene: 8. CDR3 size: 15 residues. The CDR3 spells CASSARDRGVYEQYF. In DNA, the CDR3 is TGTGCCAGTAGTGCCCGGGACAGGGGCGTGTACGAGCAGTACTTC. Looking up the rest from reference TRBV19 and TRBJ2-7 gives the full variable domain: DGGITQSPKYLFRKEGQNVTLSCEQNLNHDAMYWYRQDPGQGLRLIYYSQIVNDFQKGDIAEGYSVSREKKESFPLTVTSAQKNPTAFYLCASSARDRGVYEQYFGPGTRLTVT.

The chain is built from TRBV6-2 or TRBV6-3 and TRBJ2-2, with D perhaps TRBD1 (8 bases). V was shortened by 2 bases and J by 1 base, with 11 bases between the two germline ends. Germline CDR1 is MNHEY and CDR2 is SVGEGT. This CDR3 has 16 residues. The CDR3 DNA is TGTGCCAGCAGTTACACAGGGGGGGGGAACACCGGGGAGCTGTTTTTT. It yields the protein CASSYTGGGNTGELFF.

CDR3 DNA sequence: TGCAGCGTTGGGACAGGGGGCACCCCCGAGCAGTACTTC. Translated, it gives CSVGTGGTPEQYF. This sequence joins TRBV29-1 and TRBJ2-7; 11 nucleotides line up with TRBD1. Germline V lookup: CDR1 SQVTM, CDR2 ANQGSEA. This CDR3 has 13 amino acids. Germline trimming cut 4 bases from V and 6 bases from J; bases unmatched to any gene: 5.